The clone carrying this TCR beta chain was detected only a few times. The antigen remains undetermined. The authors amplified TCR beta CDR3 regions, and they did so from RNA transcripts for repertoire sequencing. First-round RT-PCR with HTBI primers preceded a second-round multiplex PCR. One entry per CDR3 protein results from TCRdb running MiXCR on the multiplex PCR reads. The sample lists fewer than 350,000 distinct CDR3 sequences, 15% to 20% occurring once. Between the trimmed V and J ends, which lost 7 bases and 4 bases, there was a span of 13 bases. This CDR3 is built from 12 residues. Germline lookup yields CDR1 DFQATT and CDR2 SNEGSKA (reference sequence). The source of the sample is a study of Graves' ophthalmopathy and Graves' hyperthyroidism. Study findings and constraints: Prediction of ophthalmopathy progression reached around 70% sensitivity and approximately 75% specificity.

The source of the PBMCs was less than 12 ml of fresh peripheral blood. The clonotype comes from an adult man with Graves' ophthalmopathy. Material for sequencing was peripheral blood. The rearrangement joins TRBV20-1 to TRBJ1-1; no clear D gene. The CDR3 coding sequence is TGCAGTGTTGAACTCTGGACCACTGAAGCTTTCTTT. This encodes CSVELWTTEAFF.